This T cell receptor (beta chain) was identified during a study of radiotherapy plus CTLA-4 blockade in lung cancer. Study conclusions and caveats: TCR clones originating in tumors grew in number in blood after radiotherapy plus ipilimumab.

Using immunoSEQ multiplex PCR, the repertoire was profiled, and TCRdb retains in-frame clones only, with some absent. There are 9,500 to 15,000 clones in the sample; around 84% occur only once, and 29% lies in the top ten. This clone was observed once. Its antigen is still unknown. This CDR3 has 15 amino acids. Per the germline V gene, CDR1 is MGHRA and CDR2 is YSYEKL. The V and J ends lost 4 bases and 4 bases, in that order; junction bases with no gene match: 6. In chemo-refractory metastatic non-small-cell lung cancer, patients got ipilimumab CTLA-4 blockade together with focal radiation. This material consisted of peripheral blood, taken from a patient treated with radiotherapy plus ipilimumab. The chain employs TRBV4-1 and TRBJ1-5, with 8 bases that match TRBD1. The source of this sequence is a human donor with non-small cell lung cancer that progressed on radiotherapy plus ipilimumab. The DNA of the CDR3 is TGCGCCAGCAGCCTGGAAAGACAGGGGAATCAGCCCCAGCATTTT. Protein sequence: CASSLERQGNQPQHF.